Below, 19 T cell receptor beta chains from the same sample are listed, as sequenced in a study of T cells in Graves' hyperthyroidism and ophthalmopathy. TCR beta CDR3 sequences were amplified from RNA transcripts. HTBI primers were used for first-round RT-PCR of the TCR CDR3. In TCRdb, the multiplex PCR reads were re-called with MiXCR into one record per CDR3 protein. The repertoire holds around 480,000 distinct CDR3 sequences, with approximately 14% as singletons. Sequenced sample: blood. These TCRs come from a woman aged 18-29 years with Graves' hyperthyroidism.

This clonotype was counted at least ten times. The chain has TRBV6-2 or TRBV6-3 and TRBJ1-5; the D gene is possibly TRBD1 (5 bases). Deletions cut 5 bases from V and 3 bases from J, with 23 bases between. Germline CDR1 MNHEY, CDR2 SVGEGT. The CDR3 length is 18 residues. The CDR3 protein is CASSQTRGTDSTNQPQHF. In DNA, the CDR3 is TGTGCCAGCAGTCAGACTCGAGGGACGGATTCAACCAATCAGCCCCAGCATTTT.

This clonotype was seen many times. The chain is built from TRBV30 and TRBJ2-3; 8 positions match TRBD2. CDR1 and CDR2 (germline): GTSNPN, SVGIG (reference sequence). Trimming at V came to 3 bases and at J to 2 bases, leaving 7 bases not matched to a gene. The CDR3 spans 15 residues. This chain's CDR3 is CAWRGTRLVTDTQYF. The CDR3 DNA is TGTGCCTGGAGAGGGACTAGATTGGTCACAGATACGCAGTATTTT.

This clonotype was recorded at least ten times. The chain carries TRBV18 and TRBJ1-2; TRBD1 is a possible D gene (6 bases). V dropped 0 bases and J dropped 8 bases, with 10 bases sitting between them. The CDR3 runs to 13 residues. Germline V CDR1 and CDR2: KGHSH, LQKENI. The CDR3 DNA follows: TGTGCCAGCTCACCACCAGGGGGTCCAGGCTACACCTTC. Protein: CASSPPGGPGYTF.

The chain uses TRBV7-9 and TRBJ1-4, with D unresolved. Looked up from germline, CDR1 is SEHNR and CDR2 is FQNEAQ (reference sequence). The length of the CDR3 is 14 residues. V lost 2 bases, J lost 8 bases, and 12 bases lay in between. CDR3 DNA: TGTGCCAGCAGCTTACCGGGATTAGGGGAAAAACTGTTTTTT. The encoded protein is CASSLPGLGEKLFF. Using reference TRBV7-9 and TRBJ1-4 for the parts outside the CDR3, the full variable domain is DTGVSQNPRHKITKRGQNVTFRCDPISEHNRLYWYRQTLGQGPEFLTYFQNEAQLEKSRLLSDRFSAERPKGSFSTLEIQRTEQGDSAMYLCASSLPGLGEKLFFGSGTQLSVL.

As for this clonotype: One end of the junction fails to match germline, which may point to a read error. The CDR3 spells CTSSPGSLNVLTF. The CDR3 coding sequence is TGCACCAGCAGCCCCGGGTCTCTTAACGTCCTGACTTTC. J is TRBJ2-6 and V is TRBV5-1; no clear D. The CDR3 consists of 13 residues. Germline assignment: CDR1 SGHRS and CDR2 YFSETQ.

This clonotype was counted at least ten times. The gene calls are TRBV20-1 and TRBJ2-1; the match to TRBD2 covers 9 bases. Germline CDR1 reads DFQATT; CDR2 reads SNEGSKA (reference sequence). With V trimmed by 4 bases and J by 2 bases, 3 bases remained unmatched. The CDR3 totals 14 residues. CDR3 residues: CSAKAGGTYNEQFF. CDR3 sequence (DNA): TGCAGTGCTAAAGCGGGGGGAACCTACAATGAGCAGTTCTTC.

This clonotype came up a few times. V is TRBV29-1 and J is TRBJ1-1; D gene unclear. The CDR3 is made up of 13 amino acids. In germline, CDR1 is SQVTM, CDR2 ANQGSEA. V dropped 4 bases and J dropped 5 bases, with 14 bases sitting between them. The CDR3, as DNA: TGCAGCGTTGCGTCGGGATTTTTAACTGAAGCTTTCTTT. Its translation: CSVASGFLTEAFF.

In this sample, this clonotype turned up many times. The rearrangement joins TRBV19 to TRBJ1-1; D gene unclear. V shed 5 bases and J shed 1 base, with 8 bases lying between them. The CDR3 sequence is 13 residues long. The germline gives CDR1 LNHDA, CDR2 SQIVND (reference sequence). CDR3 loop: CASSAQRNTEAFF. The CDR3 DNA follows: TGTGCCAGTAGTGCTCAGCGGAACACTGAAGCTTTCTTT.

This clonotype has a count of ten or more. The chain uses TRBV30 and TRBJ2-2, with 10 bases aligning to TRBD1. The CDR3 sequence is 16 residues long. Germline values: CDR1 GTSNPN, CDR2 SVGIG (reference sequence). V lost 2 bases to trimming and J lost 3 bases; unmatched junction nucleotides: 6. The CDR3, as DNA: TGTGCCTGGAGTCTAGACGGGACAGGGGACACCGGGGAGCTGTTTTTT. Protein: CAWSLDGTGDTGELFF.

This sequence joins TRBV30 and TRBJ1-2; unclear D gene. The V end was cut by 0 bases, the J end by 4 bases, with 12 bases between. Germline V lookup: CDR1 GTSNPN, CDR2 SVGIG (reference sequence). This CDR3 region has 14 residues. CDR3 nucleotide sequence: TGTGCCTGGAGTGTGTTAGTGGGGAGCTATGGCTACACCTTC. This codes for CAWSVLVGSYGYTF.

This clonotype was observed a few times. Because the CDR3 is missing its conserved closing phenylalanine or tryptophan, this is likely a read error. This chain links TRBV9 with TRBJ1-1; D is ambiguous. This CDR3 contains 14 residues. Germline V lookup: CDR1 SGDLS, CDR2 YYNGEE. V was cut by 0 bases and J by 5 bases, with 11 bases left in between. CDR3 nucleotides: TGTGCCAGCAGCGTAGTCCCAGGAACAACTGAAGCTTTCCTT. Translating gives CASSVVPGTTEAFL.

This clonotype was counted between two and nine times. The V call is TRBV7-9, the J call TRBJ2-1; D tentatively reads TRBD1 or TRBD2 (5 bases each). The germline gives CDR1 SEHNR, CDR2 FQNEAQ (reference sequence). There are 15 residues in the CDR3. Trimming shortened V by 5 bases and J by 6 bases, and 17 bases separated the two germline ends. The CDR3 region is CASSQGDAGSNEQFF. DNA for the CDR3: TGTGCCAGCAGCCAGGGAGATGCCGGTTCCAATGAGCAGTTCTTC.

The chain recombines TRBV9 with TRBJ2-2; no firm D call. V was pared by 1 base and J by 9 bases, with 10 bases between. CDR3 length: 13 residues. Germline V lookup: CDR1 SGDLS, CDR2 YYNGEE. CDR3 bases: TGTGCCAGCAGCGTAACGGTCGACCGGGAGCTGTTTTTT. Translated: CASSVTVDRELFF.

The sample holds a few counts of this clonotype. The V call is TRBV20-1, the J call TRBJ1-5; D remains ambiguous. This CDR3 is 13 amino acids long. Between the trimmed V and J ends, which lost 7 bases and 0 bases, there was a span of 10 bases. From germline, CDR1 is DFQATT and CDR2 SNEGSKA (reference sequence). The CDR3 region has the DNA TGCAGTGTCGGAGGTCATAGCAATCAGCCCCAGCATTTT. Translating gives CSVGGHSNQPQHF.

This clonotype was counted many times. The chain couples TRBV12-3 or TRBV12-4 to TRBJ2-3; 8 positions match TRBD2. CDR3 size: 18 residues. Losses at the gene ends were 2 bases for V and 2 bases for J; bases not matched to a gene: 12. CDR3 region: CASSLLASGRGPTDTQYF. CDR3 in DNA: TGTGCCAGCAGTTTATTGGCTAGCGGGCGGGGTCCCACAGATACGCAGTATTTT.

In its sample, this clonotype was seen many times. CDR3 region: CASSRGWVFETQYF. The DNA for the CDR3 is TGTGCCAGCTCCCGGGGTTGGGTCTTTGAGACCCAGTACTTC. The chain has TRBV27 and TRBJ2-5; weak D call: TRBD2 (5 bases). Germline CDR1 MNHEY, CDR2 SMNVEV (reference sequence). The CDR3 has 14 residues. The V gene lost 8 bases and the J gene lost 5 bases, with 18 bases spanning the gap.

This clonotype was observed many times. This sequence joins TRBV9 and TRBJ2-3; D unclear. Trimming left V 0 bases short and J 0 bases short, with 17 bases between. Germline-derived CDR1 and CDR2 are SGDLS and YYNGEE. The CDR3 loop spans 18 amino acids. The CDR3 loop reads CASSVDPEATTSTDTQYF. CDR3 in DNA: TGTGCCAGCAGCGTAGACCCTGAGGCTACCACAAGCACAGATACGCAGTATTTT.

In its sample, this clonotype was seen a few times. This chain links TRBV5-6 with TRBJ1-1; 7 nucleotides line up with TRBD1. The ends lost 1 base at V and 0 bases at J; junction bases unmatched: 9. Germline values: CDR1 SGHDT, CDR2 YYEEEE. CDR3 length: 17 amino acids. The CDR3 reads CASSLFRGTDMNTEAFF. The CDR3 nucleotides read TGTGCCAGCAGCTTGTTCAGGGGGACGGACATGAACACTGAAGCTTTCTTT.

Only a few counts were recorded for this clonotype. The J gene is TRBJ1-2, the V gene TRBV7-2; D ambiguous. Trimming took off 5 bases at V and 5 bases at J, with 12 bases between the two ends. This CDR3 comprises 13 residues. The germline V gene encodes CDR1 SGHTA and CDR2 FQGNSA. As DNA, the CDR3 is TGTGCCAGCAGCCGCCCGCAGATTTATGGCTACACCTTC. Translation gives CASSRPQIYGYTF.